This T cell receptor beta chain was recovered during a study of shared clonotypes between healthy human individuals. Data came from immunoSEQ multiplex PCR; TCRdb stores just in-frame clones and leaves some out. The repertoire holds under 600,000 clones, with roughly 79% as singletons. The ends lost 6 bases at V and 7 bases at J; junction bases unmatched: 5. CDR3 size: 14 residues. CDR1 is LNHNV, CDR2 YYDKDF, per germline (reference sequence). This sequence was found in a woman aged 40 to 55 in good health. Some clones in this sample may be carry-over from other donors' samples. Sequencing input: PBMCs. This chain connects TRBV15 to TRBJ2-1, with 11 positions matching TRBD2. The CDR3 loop is CATSSGRAGNEQFF. CDR3 DNA: TGTGCCACCAGTAGCGGGAGGGCCGGAAATGAGCAGTTCTTC.